These 12 T cell receptor beta chains originate from one sample sequenced in a study. TCRdb called the RT-PCR reads again in MiXCR, with one record for every CDR3 protein. The data hold about 680,000 distinct CDR3 sequences, with 14% observed a single time. The sequenced sample was memory CD4+ T cells from blood. Receptor source: a female donor in good health, serving as a healthy control.

The chain links TRBV4-3 to TRBJ1-2; the match to TRBD1 covers 7 bases. The CDR3 runs 15 residues. V was clipped by 4 bases and J by 5 bases; unmatched bases: 10. CDR1 is LGHNA and CDR2 is YSLEER in the germline V gene. The CDR3 region is CASSLQRGPGYGYTF. The CDR3 region has the DNA TGCGCCAGCAGCCTCCAGAGGGGGCCGGGGTATGGCTACACCTTC.

The chain links TRBV20-1 to TRBJ2-5; possibly TRBD1 for D (6 bases). CDR1 is DFQATT, CDR2 SNEGSKA, per germline (reference sequence). V was shortened by 0 bases and J by 4 bases, with 18 bases between the two germline ends. The length of the CDR3 is 16 residues. The CDR3 loop reads CSARDGGSIRRETQYF. The CDR3 nucleotides are TGCAGTGCTAGAGATGGGGGCTCGATTCGGAGAGAGACCCAGTACTTC.

J is TRBJ1-5 and V is TRBV5-5, with D maybe TRBD1 (5 bases). Germline V lookup: CDR1 SGHKS, CDR2 YYEKEE (reference sequence). The CDR3 extends over 15 amino acids. Trimming took off 3 bases at V and 4 bases at J, with 14 bases between the two ends. CDR3 coding DNA: TGTGCCAGCAGCTGGGGATCAGGGTCTAATCAGCCCCAGCATTTT. It encodes CASSWGSGSNQPQHF. The whole variable domain, remainder taken from reference TRBV5-5 and TRBJ1-5, is DAGVTQSPTHLIKTRGQQVTLRCSPISGHKSVSWYQQVLGQGPQFIFQYYEKEERGRGNFPDRFSARQFPNYSSELNVNALLLGDSALYLCASSWGSGSNQPQHFGDGTRLSIL.

Many counts were recorded for this clonotype. The V and J genes are TRBV30 and TRBJ1-2, with D possibly matching TRBD1 (6 bases). In germline, CDR1 is GTSNPN, CDR2 SVGIG (reference sequence). CDR3 size: 12 residues. Deletions cut 2 bases from V and 4 bases from J, with 8 bases between. The CDR3 protein is CAWSTGSYGYTF. The CDR3 DNA follows: TGTGCCTGGAGTACAGGGTCCTATGGCTACACCTTC.

This chain uses TRBV5-6 with TRBJ2-5; TRBD2 might be the D (6 bases). V lost 3 bases and J lost 0, with 12 bases in between. The CDR3 has 15 amino acids. Per the germline V gene, CDR1 is SGHDT and CDR2 is YYEEEE. The CDR3 DNA reads as TGTGCCAGCAGCTATGGACTACACAACCAAGAGACCCAGTACTTC. It codes for CASSYGLHNQETQYF. Variable domain in full (rest from reference TRBV5-6 and TRBJ2-5): DAGVTQSPTHLIKTRGQQVTLRCSPKSGHDTVSWYQQALGQGPQFIFQYYEEEERQRGNFPDRFSGHQFPNYSSELNVNALLLGDSALYLCASSYGLHNQETQYFGPGTRLLVL.

This clonotype was seen ten or more times. The V call is TRBV25-1, the J call TRBJ1-1; D gene uncertain. Deletions cut 2 bases from V and 1 base from J, with 5 bases between. The CDR3 consists of 13 residues. Germline V gene data show CDR1 as MGHDK and CDR2 as SYGVNS. The CDR3 here is CASSEIGNTEAFF. The DNA of the CDR3 is TGTGCCAGCAGTGAAATTGGGAACACTGAAGCTTTCTTT.

At least ten counts were recorded for this clonotype. J is TRBJ1-1 and V is TRBV7-2; D remains ambiguous. Looked up from germline, CDR1 is SGHTA and CDR2 is FQGNSA. This CDR3 has 14 residues. The V end lost 1 base, the J end lost 11 bases, and 17 bases lay between the germline ends. CDR3 loop: CASSLGPGETGAFF. The CDR3 coding sequence is TGTGCCAGCAGCTTAGGGCCCGGGGAGACTGGGGCTTTCTTT. The variable domain in full, with the rest retrieved from reference TRBV7-2 and TRBJ1-1, is GAGVSQSPSNKVTEKGKDVELRCDPISGHTALYWYRQSLGQGLEFLIYFQGNSAPDKSGLPSDRFSAERTGGSVSTLTIQRTQQEDSAVYLCASSLGPGETGAFFGQGTRLTVV.

The table lists this clonotype with a few counts. The chain joins TRBV28 to TRBJ2-7; D is undetermined. This CDR3 contains 14 residues. V lost 1 base, J lost 3 bases, and 10 bases lay in between. Germline CDR1 is MDHEN and CDR2 is SYDVKM. The CDR3 region is CASSLLPRSYEQYF. Here the CDR3 DNA reads TGTGCCAGCAGTTTATTACCCCGGAGCTACGAGCAGTACTTC.

The rearrangement joins TRBV6-6 to TRBJ2-7; 10 bases agree with TRBD1. Germline V gene sequence: CDR1 MNHNY, CDR2 SVGAGI (reference sequence). The V gene end was trimmed by 2 bases and the J gene end by 7 bases; junction bases not matched to a gene: 5. The length of the CDR3 is 14 residues. The CDR3 loop is CASSYGDRGREQYF. DNA for the CDR3: TGTGCCAGCAGTTACGGGGACAGGGGTCGTGAGCAGTACTTC.

This clonotype was seen more than once but under ten times. V gene TRBV5-1 combines with J gene TRBJ2-1, with TRBD2 matching 11 bases. The V gene's germline CDR1 is SGHRS and CDR2 YFSETQ. After removal of 6 bases from V and 4 bases from J, the junction contained 9 bases not matched to a gene. The CDR3 totals 16 residues. The chain's CDR3 is CASTHPGTSGYNEQFF. The CDR3 DNA reads TGCGCCAGCACCCACCCCGGGACTAGCGGATACAATGAGCAGTTCTTC. Supplemented by reference TRBV5-1 and TRBJ2-1, the full variable domain reads KAGVTQTPRYLIKTRGQQVTLSCSPISGHRSVSWYQQTPGQGLQFLFEYFSETQRNKGNFPGRFSGRQFSNSRSEMNVSTLELGDSALYLCASTHPGTSGYNEQFFGPGTRLTVL.

At least ten counts were recorded for this clonotype. The chain employs TRBV20-1 and TRBJ2-1; D unresolved. This CDR3 has 14 residues. V was cut by 1 base and J by 4 bases, with 11 bases left in between. CDR1 DFQATT and CDR2 SNEGSKA come from the germline V gene (reference sequence). The CDR3 here is CSARGAPKYNEQFF. Written as DNA, the CDR3 is TGCAGTGCTAGAGGGGCACCAAAGTACAATGAGCAGTTCTTC.

This clonotype was observed at least ten times. This rearrangement joins TRBV3-1 to TRBJ2-6; D remains unclear. Germline loops: CDR1 LGHDT, CDR2 YNNKEL (reference sequence). This CDR3 region has 14 residues. V dropped 4 bases and J dropped 0 bases, with 4 bases sitting between them. CDR3 protein: CASSLNSGANVLTF. The CDR3 nucleotides are TGTGCCAGCAGCCTTAACTCTGGGGCCAACGTCCTGACTTTC.